This T cell receptor beta chain was profiled in a study of blood T cell repertoires in COVID-19. Individuals drawn from under 30 US areas were roughly 18 to 95 years old. Cohort allocation depended upon clinical history that participants reported. As processed by the authors: Nucleated cell counts were estimated from reference gene primer amplification. The data were produced by immunoSEQ multiplex PCR, yet TCRdb's version contains in-frame clones alone and is incomplete. V and J calls plus clone size are reproduced from that table; the DNA served to infer D and trimming. The table lists hundreds of thousands of clones, 83% of them singletons. The sample comprised PBMCs or T cells enriched from blood (not recorded which). This TCR derives from a woman aged 45-65 years who had been exposed to COVID-19.

CDR3 in amino acids: CASSIRGLAALTDTQYF. CDR3 coding DNA: TGTGCCAGTAGTATCAGGGGACTAGCGGCCCTCACAGATACGCAGTATTTT. The chain carries TRBV19 and TRBJ2-3; TRBD2 matches at 11 bases. J was trimmed by 2 bases and V by 3 bases; bases with no gene match: 7. This CDR3 has 17 amino acids. Germline V gene lookup returns CDR1 LNHDA and CDR2 SQIVND (reference sequence).